This record covers a single T cell receptor beta chain. The target antigen is unknown. TCRalpha and TCRbeta cDNA went through two nested PCRs of about 15 and 9 cycles. TCRdb re-called the 5' RACE reads; every CDR3 protein appears as one record, without DNA. The sample yields about 450,000 distinct CDR3 sequences, of which the top ten take up 2.4%. The data were obtained in a study of monozygotic twins with inflammatory bowel disease. Overall study findings and caveats: The inverse Simpson measure of TCRbeta diversity was lower in IBD patients than in healthy co-twins. Findings did not support one strong IBD-associated signal or clonotype.

The clonotype originates from a human donor with ulcerative colitis or Crohn's disease, or a healthy co-twin of an affected twin (not recorded which). Input material: blood.

This CDR3 is CASSLGQERTGELFF. The V call is TRBV5-1, the J call TRBJ2-2. The CDR3 totals 15 residues. From germline, CDR1 is SGHRS and CDR2 YFSETQ.